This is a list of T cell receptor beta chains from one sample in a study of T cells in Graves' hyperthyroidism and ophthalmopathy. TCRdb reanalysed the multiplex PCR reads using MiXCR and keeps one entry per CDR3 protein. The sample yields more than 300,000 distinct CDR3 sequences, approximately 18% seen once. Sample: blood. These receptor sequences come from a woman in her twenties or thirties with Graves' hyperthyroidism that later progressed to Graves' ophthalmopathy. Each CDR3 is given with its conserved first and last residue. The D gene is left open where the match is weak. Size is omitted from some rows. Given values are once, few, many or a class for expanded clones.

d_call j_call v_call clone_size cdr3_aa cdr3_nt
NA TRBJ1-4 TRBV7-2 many CASSPRQATNEKLFF TGTGCCAGCAGCCCACGACAGGCAACTAATGAAAAACTGTTTTTT
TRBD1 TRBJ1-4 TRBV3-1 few CASSPGQVGGEKLFF TGTGCCAGCAGCCCTGGACAGGTGGGGGGGGAAAAACTGTTTTTT
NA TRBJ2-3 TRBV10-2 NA CASSHHLGSPPRDTQYF TGCGCCAGCAGTCACCACCTCGGTAGCCCTCCACGAGATACGCAGTATTTT
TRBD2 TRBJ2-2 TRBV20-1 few CSARVLAGDLGELFF TGCAGTGCTAGAGTACTAGCGGGAGATCTTGGGGAGCTGTTTTTT
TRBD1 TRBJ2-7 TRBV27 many CASSRKPGQDSYEQYF TGTGCCAGCAGCCGTAAACCGGGACAGGACTCCTACGAGCAGTACTTC
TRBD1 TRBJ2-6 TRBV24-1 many CATSDFGTGPNFDPIGANVLTF TGTGCCACCAGTGATTTCGGGACAGGGCCAAATTTTGACCCTATCGGGGCCAACGTCCTGACTTTC
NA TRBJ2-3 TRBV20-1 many CSARRVRDGTDTQYF TGCAGTGCTAGAAGGGTACGCGATGGCACAGATACGCAGTATTTT
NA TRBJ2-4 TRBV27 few CASSFLQGLAKNIQYF TGTGCCAGCAGTTTCTTGCAGGGTCTAGCCAAAAACATTCAGTACTTC
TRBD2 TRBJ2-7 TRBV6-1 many CASSEAPRAGGTYEQYF TGTGCCAGCAGTGAAGCGCCTCGAGCGGGGGGCACCTACGAGCAGTACTTC
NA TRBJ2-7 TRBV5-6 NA CASSLVNGEQYF TGTGCCAGCAGCTTGGTCAACGGCGAGCAGTACTTC